This T cell receptor beta chain was identified in a study of blood T cell repertoires in COVID-19. Study-wide context: The United States, Italy and Spain supplied acute and convalescent COVID-19 samples. PBMCs, B-cell-depleted T cells, or T cells were the source of the cDNA or gDNA that made up the material.

CDR1 and CDR2 from the germline V gene are SQVTM and ANQGSEA. J was trimmed by 1 base and V by 7 bases; bases with no gene match: 5. The CDR3 extends over 13 amino acids. TCRdb's copy holds only in-frame clones and misses some; the assay was immunoSEQ multiplex PCR. The sample includes around 340,000 clones, about 92% of them seen just once. Enrolment of Seattle patients took place during active infection, and they were followed longitudinally. The specimen sequenced was peripheral blood. The chain is built from TRBV29-1 and TRBJ1-1, with TRBD1 identical over 8 bases. This receptor was taken from a woman between 55 and 75 years old with COVID-19, enrolled during active disease. The CDR3 bases are TGCAGCGCCGAGGGACAGGCGAACACTGAAGCTTTCTTT. Its protein product is CSAEGQANTEAFF. Combining the CDR3 with reference TRBV29-1 and TRBJ1-1 gives the whole variable domain SAVISQKPSRDICQRGTSLTIQCQVDSQVTMMFWYRQQPGQSLTLIATANQGSEATYESGFVIDKFPISRPNLTFSTLTVSNMSPEDSSIYLCSAEGQANTEAFFGQGTRLTVV.